This T cell receptor beta chain was retrieved from a study of cytomegalovirus exposure and HLA in healthy donors. With 60 Vbeta and 13 Jbeta primers, the PCR was carried out. The table came from immunoSEQ multiplex PCR; TCRdb's copy has only in-frame clones and leaves some out. The table includes 95,000 to 130,000 clones, 55% to 65% detected once. Study observations and caveats: Data from an earlier analysis indicated that most TCR beta V segments were productive either about 90% or about 30% of the time. Cytomegalovirus association was listed for approximately 160 TCR beta chains. V- and J-gene trimming in TCR beta was tied to a missense DCLRE1C variant by an analysis performed later.

On this clone itself: Its specificity is not known.

Germline V gene data show CDR1 as WSHSY and CDR2 as SAAADI. The J segment lost 5 bases and the V segment lost 7 bases, leaving 10 bases of the junction unmatched. This CDR3 contains 16 residues. This TCR was sampled from a middle-aged woman in good health and CMV-seropositive. The rearrangement uses TRBV10-2 and TRBJ2-7; 14 positions match TRBD2. Sequences were obtained from PBMCs. The CDR3 sequence: CASTTATSGRADEQYF. The CDR3 region has the DNA TGCGCCAGCACCACAGCGACTAGCGGGAGGGCGGACGAGCAGTACTTC.